The text below deals with one TCR beta chain. Its antigen is currently unknown. CDR1 SGHVS and CDR2 FQNEAQ come from the germline V gene. CDR3 length: 13 amino acids. Trimming took off 5 bases at V and 3 bases at J, with 10 bases between the two ends. Here immunoSEQ multiplex PCR was the method, and the copy in TCRdb shows in-frame clones only, minus some. The table lists about 66,000 clones, around nine tenths of them singletons. These data belong to a study of Tregs in tolerant kidney transplant recipients. The overall study: Mixed chimerism was transient after nonmyeloablative marrow transplants from related graft donors.

Study findings and constraints: Validation in larger populations is needed because few patients were studied. Donor-specific Treg expansion exceeded global Treg expansion in tolerant patients, suggesting antigen drive. Changing PCR primers prevented nucleotide comparison between some patients' samples.

The chain couples TRBV7-8 to TRBJ1-1; no clear D. The sequence came from a human donor who received a combined kidney and bone marrow transplant. The sample here was CD8+ T cells from blood, taken before the transplant. CDR3 sequence (DNA): TGTGCCAGCAGCCGGGTAGTAGACACTGAAGCTTTCTTT. Protein: CASSRVVDTEAFF.